These T cell receptor beta chains were read from a single sample in a study of cytomegalovirus exposure and HLA in healthy donors. Using immunoSEQ multiplex PCR, the repertoire was profiled, and TCRdb retains in-frame clones only, with some absent. This sample has 150,000 to 200,000 clones, with approximately 84% found just once. The sample taken for sequencing was PBMCs. These receptors all come from a female donor in good health and CMV-seronegative. Both conserved end residues are part of each CDR3. D genes are given only for firm matches. The listing skips clone size in some rows; elsewhere it reads once, few, many or a size class.

V	J	D	size	DNA	CDR3
TRBV7-3	TRBJ2-6	.	.	TGTGCCAGCAGCTTAACGTCGGGGGCTGGGGCCAACGTCCTGACTTTC	CASSLTSGAGANVLTF
TRBV5-1	TRBJ2-7	.	.	TGCGCCAGCAGCTTGCCGACAAATCTCCCCGAGCAGTACTTC	CASSLPTNLPEQYF
TRBV29-1	TRBJ2-2	.	.	TGCAGCGTTGACGCTGGGGGCTACGGCGGGGAGCTGTTTTTT	CSVDAGGYGGELFF
TRBV7-2	TRBJ2-7	.	.	TGTGCCAGCAGCTTGGACAGCCGAACCTACGAGCAGTACTTC	CASSLDSRTYEQYF
TRBV25-1	TRBJ2-3	.	.	TGTGCCAGCAGTGACCCGCAGGGTCTAATTGATACGCAGTATTTT	CASSDPQGLIDTQYF
TRBV27	TRBJ2-7	.	.	TGTGCCAGCAGTTCTCCCCCCGGGGATACGACCTACGAGCAGTACTTC	CASSSPPGDTTYEQYF
TRBV5-1	TRBJ1-3	.	.	TGCGCCAGCAGCTTGGGCCAAGGGGGTAGCGGAAACACCATATATTTT	CASSLGQGGSGNTIYF
TRBV4-1	TRBJ2-1	TRBD2	.	TGCGCCAGCAGCCAGCTACTAGCGGGAGTGAGGGGGGATGAGCAGTTCTTC	CASSQLLAGVRGDEQFF
TRBV27	TRBJ1-2	.	.	TGTGCCAGCAGTTATTGGCGGGAATCTGGCTACACCTTC	CASSYWRESGYTF
TRBV14	TRBJ2-1	.	.	TGTGCCAGCAGCCAACCGACACTTCCCGCGGGCGGGAATGGGGTTGAGCAGTTCTTC	CASSQPTLPAGGNGVEQFF
TRBV4-2	TRBJ2-1	.	.	TGTGCCAGCAGCCAAGATCTAGCGTCCAATGAGCAGTTCTTC	CASSQDLASNEQFF
TRBV2	TRBJ2-7	.	.	TGTGCCAGCAGGGCATCAGGGATTACCTACGAGCAGTACTTC	CASRASGITYEQYF
TRBV27	TRBJ1-1	TRBD1	.	TGTGCCAGCAGTTCACGCTCCGGGACAGGTGAAGCTTTCTTT	CASSSRSGTGEAFF
TRBV5-1	TRBJ2-2	.	once	TGCGCCAGCAGCTTGGGGAGGCAGCCTAACACCGGGGAGCTGTTTTTT	CASSLGRQPNTGELFF
TRBV2	TRBJ1-6	.	.	TGTGCCAGCAGTGAACGACAGACAAATTCACCCCTCCACTTT	CASSERQTNSPLHF
TRBV7-6	TRBJ2-7	.	.	TGTGCCAGCAGCGAACGGGAGCCTTACGAGCAGTACTTC	CASSEREPYEQYF
TRBV10-3	TRBJ2-7	.	.	TGTGCCACTACAGGGTCGGGCTCCTACGAGCAGTACTTC	CATTGSGSYEQYF
TRBV5-1	TRBJ1-3	TRBD1	once	TGCGCCAGCAGCGTCACCGGGACAGGGATCTCTGGAAACACCATATATTTT	CASSVTGTGISGNTIYF
TRBV9	TRBJ2-1	.	.	TGTGCCAGCAGCGGGGGGGGCAGGGACCCTACGAGCTCCTACAATGAGCAGTTCTTC	CASSGGGRDPTSSYNEQFF
TRBV2	TRBJ2-5	TRBD2	.	TGTGCCAGCAGAGGGACTAGCTCGGAGACCCAGTACTTC	CASRGTSSETQYF
TRBV4-1	TRBJ1-1	.	.	TGCGCCAGCACCTCAACAGTTACGAACACTGAAGCTTTCTTT	CASTSTVTNTEAFF
TRBV5-6	TRBJ1-2	.	.	TGTGCCAGCAGCTTGGGAAGTCTGGGAGCTAACTATGGCTACACCTTC	CASSLGSLGANYGYTF